One sample yielded the 32 T cell receptor beta chains listed below, sequenced in a study of T cells in Graves' hyperthyroidism and ophthalmopathy (dated by TCRdb to between 2017 and 2020). The protocol used for the library was multiplex PCR. Sequenced using an Illumina HiSeq 2000. Amplification of TCR beta CDR3 regions was carried out from RNA transcripts. The first round of RT-PCR for the TCR CDR3 was performed with the HTBI primer set and the Qiagen OneStep RT-PCR kit. Through fastp at Q25 and MiXCR, TCRdb rebuilt clones from the public reads, retaining in-frame beta chains. Every entry covers one CDR3 protein and lists the most common genes and DNA from its rows. This sample comprises 450,000 to 600,000 distinct CDR3 sequences, 12% to 15% of them detected only once. The top ten clonotypes cover about 15% of the sample. Sequencing used blood. The source is a woman in her thirties or forties with Graves' hyperthyroidism.

Notes on this clonotype: The junction and the germline gene differ at one end; a read error may be behind it. The chain recombines TRBV6-1 with TRBJ1-5; D is undetermined. This CDR3 has 13 amino acids. The germline gives CDR1 MNHNS, CDR2 SASEGT. The CDR3 sequence: CASSEVANRPQHF. CDR3 sequence (DNA): TGTGCCAGCAGTGAAGTGGCAAATCGGCCCCAGCATTTT.

Only one count was recorded for this clonotype. A single base separates this from a much larger clone, so it may be a read error. This chain links TRBV10-1 with TRBJ2-7; no clear D. From germline, CDR1 is WNHNN and CDR2 SYGVQD (reference sequence). There are 13 residues in the CDR3. V lost 2 bases and J lost 7, with 12 bases in between. CDR3 residues: CASSESVAGEQYF. CDR3 in DNA: TGCGCCAGCAGTGAGAGTGTAGCAGGAGAGCAGTACTTC.

The V call is TRBV15, the J call TRBJ2-1; 13 bases match TRBD2. The CDR3 sequence is 17 residues long. Germline trimming cut 3 bases from V and 9 bases from J; bases unmatched to any gene: 11. Germline V gene data show CDR1 as LNHNV and CDR2 as YYDKDF (reference sequence). CDR3 sequence: CATSSPGTSGKIGEQFF. CDR3 sequence (DNA): TGTGCCACCAGCAGCCCCGGGACTAGCGGGAAGATTGGTGAGCAGTTCTTC.

The sample holds many counts of this clonotype. The DNA is omitted, as the CDR3 cannot be located on it reliably, and the CDR3 follows TCRdb's listing. J is TRBJ1-4 and V is TRBV28; the table calls TRBD1, which could not be checked here. Germline CDR1 and CDR2: MDHEN and SYDVKM. Ends included, the CDR3 has 15 residues. This chain's CDR3 is CASSTSTGVWEKLFF.

About this clonotype: A much larger clone differs by one base, so this may be a read error. The gene calls are TRBV3-1 and TRBJ2-7, with 10 positions matching TRBD2. The CDR3 has 15 residues. Looked up from germline, CDR1 is LGHDT and CDR2 is YNNKEL (reference sequence). With 5 bases clipped from V and 3 bases from J, the junction kept 7 bases outside the gene matches. The CDR3 DNA sequence: TGTGCCAGCAGCTTCGGGGCTAGCGGGAGCTACGAGCAGTACTTC. Encoded protein: CASSFGASGSYEQYF.

This clonotype showed up many times. The CDR3 nucleotides are TGTGCCAGCAGTTACTCGCAGCTAGCGGGAGGGTCTAGCACAGATACGCAGTATTTT. Protein product: CASSYSQLAGGSSTDTQYF. This chain joins TRBV6-5 and TRBJ2-3; 12 positions match TRBD2. Per germline, CDR1 MNHEY and CDR2 SVGAGI. V dropped 0 bases and J dropped 0; count of bases not matched to a gene: 7. This CDR3 spans 19 amino acids.

This clonotype was found many times. The chain uses TRBV2 and TRBJ2-2; D unclear. With 8 bases removed from V and 6 bases from J, the gap between germline ends came to 10 bases. This CDR3 region has 12 residues. CDR1 SNHLY and CDR2 FYNNEI come from the germline V gene. The CDR3 DNA reads TGTGCCAGCTTGAGAACCGCCGGGGAGCTGTTTTTT. Amino acids: CASLRTAGELFF.

This chain connects TRBV10-3 to TRBJ1-4; D gene ambiguous. Trimming removed 3 bases at V and 0 bases at J, with 5 bases between. CDR1 is ENHRY and CDR2 is SYGVKD in the germline V gene. The CDR3 sequence is 14 residues long. The CDR3 loop reads CAISEGPTNEKLFF. CDR3 coding DNA: TGTGCCATCAGTGAAGGTCCAACTAATGAAAAACTGTTTTTT.

This sequence joins TRBV19 and TRBJ1-4; possible D gene TRBD1, 6 bases. From germline, CDR1 is LNHDA and CDR2 SQIVND (reference sequence). V gave up 3 bases and J gave up 8 bases, with 10 bases separating them. This CDR3 is built from 13 residues. CDR3 DNA sequence: TGTGCCAGTAGTATGGATGGGACAGAAAAACTGTTTTTT. Encoded protein: CASSMDGTEKLFF. Combining the CDR3 with reference TRBV19 and TRBJ1-4 gives the whole variable domain DGGITQSPKYLFRKEGQNVTLSCEQNLNHDAMYWYRQDPGQGLRLIYYSQIVNDFQKGDIAEGYSVSREKKESFPLTVTSAQKNPTAFYLCASSMDGTEKLFFGSGTQLSVL.

This clonotype was counted many times. The rearrangement joins TRBV6-1 to TRBJ2-7; TRBD2 agrees at 11 bases. The germline V gene encodes CDR1 MNHNS and CDR2 SASEGT. The CDR3 length is 13 residues. Trimming removed 4 bases from V and 4 bases from J; junction bases left unmatched: 0. DNA for the CDR3: TGTGCCAGCAGTGGACTAGCGGGGTACGAGCAGTACTTC. Translation gives CASSGLAGYEQYF.

This chain links TRBV11-2 with TRBJ1-1, with a possible D match to TRBD1 (5 bases). The CDR3 extends over 16 amino acids. Germline assignment: CDR1 SGHAT and CDR2 FQNNGV. Trimming cost V 1 base and J 3 bases, with 15 bases left between them. The CDR3 coding sequence is TGTGCCAGCAGCTTAGGTTGGGAAGGGGAGGACACTGAAGCTTTCTTT. Its protein product is CASSLGWEGEDTEAFF.

The V gene is TRBV9, the J gene TRBJ2-2; perhaps TRBD2 as D (7 bases). Looked up from germline, CDR1 is SGDLS and CDR2 is YYNGEE. CDR3 length equals 14 residues. V lost 0 bases to trimming and J lost 7 bases, with 10 bases between them. The chain's CDR3 is CASSVEGGFGELFF. The CDR3 nucleotides read TGTGCCAGCAGCGTAGAGGGGGGGTTCGGGGAGCTGTTTTTT.

This clonotype has ten or more counts. The genes are TRBV7-9 and TRBJ2-5; D is undetermined. Trimming took off 5 bases at V and 2 bases at J, with 9 bases between the two ends. The germline V gene encodes CDR1 SEHNR and CDR2 FQNEAQ (reference sequence). The CDR3 is 13 amino acids. The CDR3 here is CASSTGYQETQYF. The CDR3 nucleotides are TGTGCCAGCAGCACGGGCTATCAAGAGACCCAGTACTTC. Full variable domain (missing parts from reference TRBV7-9 and TRBJ2-5): DTGVSQNPRHKITKRGQNVTFRCDPISEHNRLYWYRQTLGQGPEFLTYFQNEAQLEKSRLLSDRFSAERPKGSFSTLEIQRTEQGDSAMYLCASSTGYQETQYFGPGTRLLVL.

This clonotype was observed many times. The chain uses TRBV7-2 and TRBJ2-7, with no clear D. Trimming removed 0 bases at V and 0 bases at J, with 3 bases between. The CDR3 length is 13 residues. Germline values: CDR1 SGHTA, CDR2 FQGNSA. DNA for the CDR3: TGTGCCAGCAGCTTAGCGTTCTCCTACGAGCAGTACTTC. This codes for CASSLAFSYEQYF.

V usage is TRBV6-2 or TRBV6-3 and J usage is TRBJ2-3; D may correspond to TRBD1 or TRBD2 (5 bases each). CDR1 is MNHEY, CDR2 SVGEGT, per germline. V was cut by 10 bases and J by 1 base, with 18 bases left in between. The CDR3 has 15 residues. The CDR3 DNA is TGTGCCACTAAGCGGACATTGCATGGCACAGATACGCAGTATTTT. Its protein is CATKRTLHGTDTQYF.

This clonotype has ten or more counts. The chain employs TRBV6-1 and TRBJ2-7, with D perhaps TRBD1 (6 bases). The V and J ends lost 6 bases and 7 bases respectively, with 22 bases between them. CDR1 MNHNS and CDR2 SASEGT come from the germline V gene. This CDR3 is 15 amino acids long. The CDR3 is CASRFVVTGTGEQYF. CDR3 DNA sequence: TGTGCCAGCAGATTCGTTGTTACAGGGACGGGGGAGCAGTACTTC.

This clonotype was seen ten or more times. This CDR3 reads CASSLRDDAYGYTF. In nucleotides, the CDR3 is TGCGCCAGCAGCTTGCGGGACGATGCCTATGGCTACACCTTC. This rearrangement joins TRBV5-1 to TRBJ1-2, with a tentative D call TRBD1 (5 bases). The CDR3 runs 14 residues. Trimming stripped 1 base from V and 4 bases from J, with 11 bases between. Germline CDR1 reads SGHRS; CDR2 reads YFSETQ.

The rearrangement uses TRBV27 and TRBJ2-1; D unresolved. The germline CDR1 and CDR2 sequences are MNHEY and SMNVEV (reference sequence). Trimming shortened V by 0 bases and J by 0 bases, and 6 bases separated the two germline ends. CDR3 length: 15 residues. The CDR3 DNA sequence: TGTGCCAGCAGTTTATCTTTTAGCTCCTACAATGAGCAGTTCTTC. It yields the protein CASSLSFSSYNEQFF.

CDR3 sequence (DNA): TGTGCCAGCAGCGTATCCCCGAGAGGGGAGACCCAGTACTTC. This codes for CASSVSPRGETQYF. The rearrangement uses TRBV9 and TRBJ2-5; maybe TRBD2 (5 bases). The germline gives CDR1 SGDLS, CDR2 YYNGEE. CDR3 length: 14 residues. The V and J ends lost 1 base and 5 bases respectively, with 12 bases between them.

The V gene is TRBV9, the J gene TRBJ1-1, with 10 bases identical to TRBD1. Germline CDR1 SGDLS, CDR2 YYNGEE. The V and J ends lost 0 bases and 4 bases, in that order; junction bases with no gene match: 3. There are 15 residues in the CDR3. CDR3 loop: CASSVGGQGTTEAFF. DNA of the CDR3: TGTGCCAGCAGCGTAGGGGGACAGGGGACCACTGAAGCTTTCTTT.

This clonotype was seen only a few times. A much more abundant neighbour one base away suggests this may be a read error. The rearrangement joins TRBV28 to TRBJ2-2, with a possible D match to TRBD2 (6 bases). The CDR3 has 13 residues. Germline V gene lookup returns CDR1 MDHEN and CDR2 SYDVKM. V was pared by 11 bases and J by 0 bases, with 10 bases between. The CDR3 sequence is CAGRLANTGELFF. The DNA of the CDR3 is TGTGCCGGTCGACTAGCGAACACCGGGGAGCTGTTTTTT.

This clonotype has ten or more counts. The chain recombines TRBV2 with TRBJ1-2; perhaps TRBD1 as D (5 bases). The CDR3 extends over 14 amino acids. Germline loops: CDR1 SNHLY, CDR2 FYNNEI. V was pared by 5 bases and J by 3 bases, with 13 bases between. The CDR3 region is CASSLTGTYYGYTF. In nucleotides, the CDR3 is TGTGCCAGCAGTCTTACCGGGACCTACTATGGCTACACCTTC.

The sample holds many counts of this clonotype. The CDR3 nucleotides are TGCAGCGCTGGACTAGCGGCCTACAATGAGCAGTTCTTC. Translation: CSAGLAAYNEQFF. The chain employs TRBV29-1 and TRBJ2-1; TRBD2 agrees at 10 bases. This CDR3 comprises 13 residues. The junction had 2 bases not matched to a gene; V was cut back by 7 bases and J by 2 bases. Germline CDR1 SQVTM, CDR2 ANQGSEA.

This clonotype occurred a few times. V is TRBV5-1 and J is TRBJ1-1; D remains unclear. The CDR3 has 14 amino acids. Trimming removed 1 base at V and 2 bases at J, with 9 bases between. Germline lookup yields CDR1 SGHRS and CDR2 YFSETQ. The DNA of the CDR3 is TGCGCCAGCAGCTTGAGAGGGCCTAACACTGAAGCTTTCTTT. This translates into CASSLRGPNTEAFF.

This clonotype was observed at least ten times. This chain links TRBV7-9 with TRBJ2-5; 7 bases agree with TRBD2. Germline V gene data show CDR1 as SEHNR and CDR2 as FQNEAQ (reference sequence). The CDR3 is 14 amino acids. V gave up 5 bases and J gave up 5 bases; unmatched junction bases: 8. DNA for the CDR3: TGTGCCAGCAGCGTCGGTATGGGGGGGGAGACCCAGTACTTC. This codes for CASSVGMGGETQYF.

The V call is TRBV18, the J call TRBJ2-7, with 12 bases matching TRBD2. Per the germline V gene, CDR1 is KGHSH and CDR2 is LQKENI. The J segment lost 1 base and the V segment lost 3 bases, leaving 4 bases of the junction unmatched. The CDR3 loop spans 16 amino acids. The CDR3: CASSPLGLAGSYEQYF. The DNA for the CDR3 is TGTGCCAGCTCACCCCTCGGACTAGCGGGGTCCTACGAGCAGTACTTC.

This clonotype was counted at least ten times. The DNA for the CDR3 is TGCAGTGCTAGAGAGGGGGGGATCGGGCACGAGCAGTACTTC. Amino acid sequence: CSAREGGIGHEQYF. The gene calls are TRBV20-1 and TRBJ2-7; 7 bases agree with TRBD2. CDR1 and CDR2 (germline): DFQATT, SNEGSKA (reference sequence). The V segment lost 0 bases and the J segment 5 bases; nucleotides outside the gene matches: 7. This CDR3 spans 14 amino acids.

The sample holds many counts of this clonotype. The chain recombines TRBV20-1 with TRBJ2-7, with 16 positions matching TRBD2. J lost 1 base, V lost 4 bases, and 13 bases had no gene match. Germline lookup yields CDR1 DFQATT and CDR2 SNEGSKA (reference sequence). The CDR3 is 19 amino acids. The CDR3, as DNA: TGCAGTGCTATCCCACCCGGGACTAGCGGGAGGGCCGGGTCCTACGAGCAGTACTTC. Encoded protein: CSAIPPGTSGRAGSYEQYF.

This sequence joins TRBV12-5 and TRBJ2-1, with 12 bases aligning to TRBD2. CDR1 is LGHNT and CDR2 is FRNRAP in the germline V gene. V lost 5 bases to trimming and J lost 14 bases; unmatched junction nucleotides: 10. The CDR3 is 14 residues long. CDR3 bases: TGTGCTAGTGGTCCGAGAAGACGGACTAGCGGGAAGTTCTTC. Its translation: CASGPRRRTSGKFF.

This clonotype was counted at least ten times. The chain carries TRBV20-1 and TRBJ2-7; D call uncertain. CDR3 length equals 12 residues. The germline V and J ends were trimmed by 2 bases and 3 bases, with 8 bases remaining between them. Germline CDR1 DFQATT, CDR2 SNEGSKA (reference sequence). The CDR3 DNA follows: TGCAGTGCTAGACTAGGAGTCTACGAGCAGTACTTC. Translation: CSARLGVYEQYF.

This clonotype was seen many times. The chain joins TRBV12-3 or TRBV12-4 to TRBJ1-5; D perhaps matches TRBD1 (6 bases). The CDR3 sequence is 13 residues long. The germline V and J ends were trimmed by 6 bases and 4 bases, with 10 bases remaining between them. The CDR3, as DNA: TGTGCCAGCAGCGCACAGGGTAATCAGCCCCAGCATTTT. Protein sequence: CASSAQGNQPQHF.

The chain uses TRBV5-4 and TRBJ1-1; D unclear. Germline V gene sequence: CDR1 SGHNT, CDR2 YYREEE (reference sequence). V lost 2 bases and J lost 8, with 7 bases in between. The CDR3 loop spans 11 amino acids. The CDR3 spells CASSFENEAFF. CDR3 bases: TGTGCCAGCAGCTTTGAGAACGAAGCTTTCTTT.